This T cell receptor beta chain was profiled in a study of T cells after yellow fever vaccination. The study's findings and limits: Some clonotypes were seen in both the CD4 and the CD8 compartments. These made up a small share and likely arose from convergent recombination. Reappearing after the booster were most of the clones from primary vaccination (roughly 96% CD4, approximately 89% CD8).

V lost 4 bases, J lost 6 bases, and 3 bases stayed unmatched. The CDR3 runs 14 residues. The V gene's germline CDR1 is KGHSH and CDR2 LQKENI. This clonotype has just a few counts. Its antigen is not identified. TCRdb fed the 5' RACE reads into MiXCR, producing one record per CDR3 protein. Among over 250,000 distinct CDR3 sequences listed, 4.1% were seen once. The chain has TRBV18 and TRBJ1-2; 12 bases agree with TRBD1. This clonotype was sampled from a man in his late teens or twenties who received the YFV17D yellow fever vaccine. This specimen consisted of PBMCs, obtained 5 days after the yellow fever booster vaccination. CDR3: CASSLRDRGHGYTF. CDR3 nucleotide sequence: TGTGCCAGCTCACTCCGGGACAGGGGGCATGGCTACACCTTC.